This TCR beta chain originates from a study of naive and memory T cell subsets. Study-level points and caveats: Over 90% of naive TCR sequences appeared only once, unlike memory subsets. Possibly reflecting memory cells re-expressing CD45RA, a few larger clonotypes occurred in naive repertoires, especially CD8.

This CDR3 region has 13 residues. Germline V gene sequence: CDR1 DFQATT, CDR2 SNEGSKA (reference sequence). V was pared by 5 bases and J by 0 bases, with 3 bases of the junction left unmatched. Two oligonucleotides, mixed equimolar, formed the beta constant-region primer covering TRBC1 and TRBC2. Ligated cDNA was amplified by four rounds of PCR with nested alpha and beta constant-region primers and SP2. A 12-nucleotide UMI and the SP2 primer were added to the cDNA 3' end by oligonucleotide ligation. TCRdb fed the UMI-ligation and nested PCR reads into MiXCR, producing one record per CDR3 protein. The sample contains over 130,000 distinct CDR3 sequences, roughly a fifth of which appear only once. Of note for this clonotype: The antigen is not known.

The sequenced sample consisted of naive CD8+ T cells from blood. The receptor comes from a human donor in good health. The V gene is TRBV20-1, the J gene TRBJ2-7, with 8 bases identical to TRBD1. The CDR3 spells CSADRGSSYEQYF. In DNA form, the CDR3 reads TGCAGTGCTGACAGGGGTAGCTCCTACGAGCAGTACTTC.